One T cell receptor beta chain is described in this entry. TCRdb passed the 5' RACE reads through MiXCR, listing each CDR3 protein once. The top ten clones hold about two fifths of a sample with 80,000 to 100,000 distinct CDR3 sequences, under 7% of them seen once. The sample is drawn from a study of T cells after yellow fever vaccination. The sample consisted of CD8+ T cells sorted from PBMCs, taken 10 days after the yellow fever booster vaccination. The TCR comes from a young man who received the YFV17D yellow fever vaccine.

This CDR3 is CASSLEGANPGYTF. In nucleotides, the CDR3 is TGTGCCAGCAGTTTAGAGGGGGCTAATCCTGGCTACACCTTC. This sequence joins TRBV12-3 or TRBV12-4 and TRBJ1-2; 7 bases align to TRBD1. Germline trimming cut 1 base from V and 7 bases from J; bases unmatched to any gene: 6. The CDR3 has 14 amino acids.